These 15 T cell receptor beta chains were sequenced from one sample in a study of blood T cell repertoires in COVID-19. Clones were read by immunoSEQ multiplex PCR, and TCRdb kept only the in-frame ones, dropping some. The sample consists of 350,000 or so clones, around 88% of them appearing once. Input material: peripheral blood. Every receptor here comes from a man younger than 40 with active or convalescent COVID-19.

The chain couples TRBV18 to TRBJ1-6; 7 bases fit TRBD1. This CDR3 contains 14 residues. CDR1 is KGHSH and CDR2 is LQKENI in the germline V gene. Trimming removed 5 bases from V and 6 bases from J; junction bases left unmatched: 4. The chain's CDR3 is CASSTTGTNSPLHF. As DNA, the CDR3 is TGTGCCAGCTCAACGACAGGGACTAATTCACCCCTCCACTTT.

The rearrangement uses TRBV29-1 and TRBJ1-1, with 8 nucleotides matching TRBD1. The length of the CDR3 is 13 residues. Unmatched junction bases numbered 7, after V lost 6 bases and J lost 4 bases. Germline lookup yields CDR1 SQVTM and CDR2 ANQGSEA. The CDR3 sequence: CSVWTGSGTEAFF. The CDR3 DNA sequence: TGCAGCGTCTGGACAGGGTCGGGCACTGAAGCTTTCTTT.

The chain is built from TRBV19 and TRBJ1-1; D is perhaps TRBD1 (6 bases). CDR1 LNHDA and CDR2 SQIVND come from the germline V gene (reference sequence). The CDR3 spans 13 residues. V lost 5 bases, J lost 3 bases, and 10 bases lay in between. Written as DNA, the CDR3 is TGTGCCAGTAGTGTCTGGACAGACACTGAAGCTTTCTTT. This sequence encodes CASSVWTDTEAFF. The full variable domain, rest sourced from reference TRBV19 and TRBJ1-1, is DGGITQSPKYLFRKEGQNVTLSCEQNLNHDAMYWYRQDPGQGLRLIYYSQIVNDFQKGDIAEGYSVSREKKESFPLTVTSAQKNPTAFYLCASSVWTDTEAFFGQGTRLTVV.

The genes are TRBV9 and TRBJ1-4; D unresolved. The CDR3 is made up of 13 amino acids. Trimming pared 4 bases from V and 6 bases from J, leaving 10 bases between. Germline V CDR1 and CDR2: SGDLS, YYNGEE. As DNA, the CDR3 is TGTGCCAGCAGCTCCCCACCGGATGAAAAACTGTTTTTT. Encoded protein: CASSSPPDEKLFF.

The rearrangement joins TRBV28 to TRBJ1-2; D call uncertain. V was pared by 3 bases and J by 5 bases, with 4 bases between. The CDR3 spans 11 residues. Per germline, CDR1 MDHEN and CDR2 SYDVKM. The CDR3 region has the DNA TGTGCCAGCAGTTTCCAATATGGCTACACCTTC. It yields the protein CASSFQYGYTF.

The rearrangement links TRBV2 to TRBJ2-2, with 8 nucleotides matching TRBD2. CDR1 and CDR2 from the germline V gene are SNHLY and FYNNEI. The CDR3 totals 17 residues. V lost 5 bases and J lost 8; bases outside the gene matches: 16. CDR3 protein: CASSPRSGIRGRGELFF. In DNA form, the CDR3 reads TGTGCCAGCAGTCCCCGTAGCGGGATACGCGGGAGGGGGGAGCTGTTTTTT.

V usage is TRBV27 and J usage is TRBJ1-3, with D hard to call. V shed 5 bases and J shed 0 bases, with 5 bases lying between them. The CDR3 length is 13 residues. Germline CDR1 reads MNHEY; CDR2 reads SMNVEV (reference sequence). DNA of the CDR3: TGTGCCAGCAGTCCCAGCTCTGGAAACACCATATATTTT. As protein: CASSPSSGNTIYF.

Regarding this clone: The sample carries other DNA sequences with the same CDR3. The rearrangement links TRBV5-1 to TRBJ1-1; D not resolved. V was pared by 0 bases and J by 3 bases, with 6 bases between. The CDR3 loop spans 13 amino acids. The V gene's germline CDR1 is SGHRS and CDR2 YFSETQ. CDR3 sequence: CASSLGGDTEAFF. The CDR3 DNA follows: TGCGCCAGCAGCTTGGGGGGAGACACTGAAGCTTTCTTT.

This clone was detected only once. The chain combines TRBV6-2 or TRBV6-3 with TRBJ1-2, with D unresolved. V was shortened by 2 bases and J by 5 bases, with 18 bases between the two germline ends. The CDR3 length is 16 residues. CDR1 and CDR2 from the germline V gene are MNHEY and SVGEGT. The CDR3: CASSYRTNLVTYGYTF. The CDR3 nucleotides read TGTGCCAGCAGTTACCGGACTAACCTGGTGACTTATGGCTACACCTTC.

The chain recombines TRBV5-4 with TRBJ2-2, with D possibly TRBD2 on 5 matching bases. Germline-derived CDR1 and CDR2 are SGHNT and YYREEE (reference sequence). The V end was cut by 6 bases, the J end by 5 bases, with 17 bases between. The CDR3 contains 15 residues. The CDR3 region has the DNA TGTGCCAGCACCTCCCCGGGTCGAGGGACCGGGGAGCTGTTTTTT. Translating it yields CASTSPGRGTGELFF.

This clone has only one observation. The chain combines TRBV24-1 with TRBJ2-1; 9 bases are shared with TRBD2. The CDR3 loop spans 15 amino acids. CDR1 is KGHDR and CDR2 is SFDVKD in the germline V gene. V lost 5 bases to trimming and J lost 5 bases; unmatched junction nucleotides: 6. CDR3 loop: CATSGISSGDNEQFF. As DNA, the CDR3 is TGTGCCACCAGTGGGATCTCTAGCGGGGACAATGAGCAGTTCTTC.

This rearrangement joins TRBV10-3 to TRBJ2-2; 8 nucleotides agree with TRBD2. The CDR3 loop spans 18 amino acids. The ends lost 2 bases at V and 3 bases at J; junction bases unmatched: 11. Germline V gives CDR1 ENHRY, CDR2 SYGVKD. CDR3 region: CAISERVGGVPDTGELFF. The DNA for the CDR3 is TGTGCCATCAGTGAGAGGGTCGGGGGGGTCCCCGACACCGGGGAGCTGTTTTTT.

The chain carries TRBV6-2 or TRBV6-3 and TRBJ1-4; 9 nucleotides agree with TRBD1. V was pared by 1 base and J by 0 bases, with 15 bases of the junction left unmatched. The germline gives CDR1 MNHEY, CDR2 SVGEGT. This CDR3 has 21 amino acids. CDR3 amino acids: CASSYFGPDRGLPATNEKLFF. The DNA of the CDR3 is TGTGCCAGCAGTTACTTTGGGCCGGACAGGGGATTGCCTGCAACTAATGAAAAACTGTTTTTT.

The chain employs TRBV28 and TRBJ1-4; 9 bases line up with TRBD1. CDR1 is MDHEN, CDR2 SYDVKM, per germline. V gave up 6 bases and J gave up 12 bases; unmatched junction bases: 14. The CDR3 has 15 amino acids. The CDR3 loop is CASREYVGTGSELFF. Written as DNA, the CDR3 is TGTGCCAGCAGGGAATACGTAGGGACAGGGAGTGAACTGTTTTTT. The complete variable domain, with remaining parts taken from reference TRBV28 and TRBJ1-4, reads DVKVTQSSRYLVKRTGEKVFLECVQDMDHENMFWYRQDPGLGLRLIYFSYDVKMKEKGDIPEGYSVSREKKERFSLILESASTNQTSMYLCASREYVGTGSELFFGSGTQLSVL.

The chain employs TRBV11-3 and TRBJ2-3; D might be TRBD2 (5 bases). The length of the CDR3 is 16 residues. Germline V gene lookup returns CDR1 SGHNT and CDR2 YENEEA. V was pared by 6 bases and J by 2 bases, with 18 bases between. The CDR3 DNA sequence: TGTGCCAGCAGTCCGGGTGTTAGCGCTTACACAGATACGCAGTATTTT. Translation gives CASSPGVSAYTDTQYF.